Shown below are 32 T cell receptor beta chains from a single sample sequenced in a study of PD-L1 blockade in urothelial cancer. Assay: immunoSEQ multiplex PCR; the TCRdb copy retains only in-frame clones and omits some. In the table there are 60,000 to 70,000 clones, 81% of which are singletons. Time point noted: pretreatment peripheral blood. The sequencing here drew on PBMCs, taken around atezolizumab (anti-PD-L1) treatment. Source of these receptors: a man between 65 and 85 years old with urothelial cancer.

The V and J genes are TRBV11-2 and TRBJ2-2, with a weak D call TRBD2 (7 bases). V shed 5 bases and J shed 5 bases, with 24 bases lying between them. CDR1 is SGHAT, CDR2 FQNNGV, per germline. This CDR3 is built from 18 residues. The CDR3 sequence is CASSANWGGRGRTGELFF. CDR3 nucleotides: TGTGCCAGCAGCGCGAACTGGGGGGGGCGCGGGCGAACCGGGGAGCTGTTTTTT.

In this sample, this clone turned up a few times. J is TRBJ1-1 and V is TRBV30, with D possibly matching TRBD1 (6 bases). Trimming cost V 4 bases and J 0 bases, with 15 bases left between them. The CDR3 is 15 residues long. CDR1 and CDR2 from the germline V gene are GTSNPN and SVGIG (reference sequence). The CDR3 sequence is CAWTPGTLMNTEAFF. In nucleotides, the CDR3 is TGTGCCTGGACCCCTGGGACACTTATGAACACTGAAGCTTTCTTT.

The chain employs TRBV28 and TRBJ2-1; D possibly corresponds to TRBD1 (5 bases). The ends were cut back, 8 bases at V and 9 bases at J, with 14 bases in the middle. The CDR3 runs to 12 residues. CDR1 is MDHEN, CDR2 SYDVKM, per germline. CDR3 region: CASGARVGEQFF. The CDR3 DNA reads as TGTGCCAGCGGGGCTCGCGTGGGTGAGCAGTTCTTC.

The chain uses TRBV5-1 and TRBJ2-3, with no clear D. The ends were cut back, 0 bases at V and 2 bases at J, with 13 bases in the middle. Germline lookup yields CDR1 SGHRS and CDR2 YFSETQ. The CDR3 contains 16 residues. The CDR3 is CASSLGPGLATDTQYF. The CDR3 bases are TGCGCCAGCAGCTTGGGGCCGGGTTTGGCCACAGATACGCAGTATTTT.

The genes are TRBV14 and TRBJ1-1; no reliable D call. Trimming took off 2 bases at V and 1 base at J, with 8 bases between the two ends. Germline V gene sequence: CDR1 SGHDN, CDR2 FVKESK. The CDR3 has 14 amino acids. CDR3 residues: CASSQHRQNTEAFF. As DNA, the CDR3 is TGTGCCAGCAGCCAACATAGACAGAACACTGAAGCTTTCTTT.

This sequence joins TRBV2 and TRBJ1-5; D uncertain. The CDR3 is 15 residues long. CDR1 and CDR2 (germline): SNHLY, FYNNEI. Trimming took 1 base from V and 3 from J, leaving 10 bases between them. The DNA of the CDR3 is TGTGCCAGCAGTGAAGATGTTCCCATCAATCAGCCCCAGCATTTT. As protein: CASSEDVPINQPQHF.

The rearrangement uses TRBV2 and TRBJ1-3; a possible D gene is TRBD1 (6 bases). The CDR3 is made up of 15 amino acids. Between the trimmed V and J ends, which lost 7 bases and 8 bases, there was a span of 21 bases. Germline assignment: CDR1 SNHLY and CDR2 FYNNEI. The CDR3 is CASTPGQGRGYTIYF. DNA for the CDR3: TGTGCCAGCACCCCTGGGCAGGGGCGTGGGTACACCATATATTTT. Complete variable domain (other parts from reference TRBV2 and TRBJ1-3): EPEVTQTPSHQVTQMGQEVILRCVPISNHLYFYWYRQILGQKVEFLVSFYNNEISEKSEIFDDQFSVERPDGSNFTLKIRSTKLEDSAMYFCASTPGQGRGYTIYFGEGSWLTVV.

CDR3 DNA: TGTGCCAGCAGTTCACGGACTAGCCAGAAGAGGGAGCAGTACTTC. Translating gives CASSSRTSQKREQYF. The V and J genes are TRBV27 and TRBJ2-7; 8 bases fit TRBD2. J gave up 7 bases and V 4 bases, and 12 bases lay outside the gene matches. Germline V lookup: CDR1 MNHEY, CDR2 SMNVEV (reference sequence). This CDR3 region has 15 residues.

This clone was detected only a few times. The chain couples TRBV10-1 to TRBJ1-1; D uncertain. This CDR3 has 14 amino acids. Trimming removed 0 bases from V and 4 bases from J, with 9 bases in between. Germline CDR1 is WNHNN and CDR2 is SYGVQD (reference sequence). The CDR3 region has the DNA TGCGCCAGCAGTGAGTCGATGGCGGGCACTGAAGCTTTCTTT. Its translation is CASSESMAGTEAFF.

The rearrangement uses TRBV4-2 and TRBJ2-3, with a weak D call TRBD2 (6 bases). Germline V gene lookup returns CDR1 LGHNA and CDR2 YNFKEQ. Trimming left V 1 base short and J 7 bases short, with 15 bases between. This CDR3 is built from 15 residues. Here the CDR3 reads CASSQAGGVGNTQYF. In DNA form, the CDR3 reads TGTGCCAGCAGCCAAGCGGGCGGGGTGGGGAATACGCAGTATTTT.

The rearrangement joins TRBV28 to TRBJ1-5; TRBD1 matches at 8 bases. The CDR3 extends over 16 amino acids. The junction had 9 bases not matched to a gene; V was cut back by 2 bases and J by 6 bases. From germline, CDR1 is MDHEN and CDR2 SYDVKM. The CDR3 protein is CASSLGAGGWGQPQHF. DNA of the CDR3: TGTGCCAGCAGTTTAGGGGCAGGGGGCTGGGGTCAGCCCCAGCATTTT.

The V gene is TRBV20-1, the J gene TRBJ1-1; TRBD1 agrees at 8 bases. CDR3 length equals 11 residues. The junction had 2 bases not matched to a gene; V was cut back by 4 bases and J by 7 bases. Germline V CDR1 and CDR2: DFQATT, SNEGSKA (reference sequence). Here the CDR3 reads CSANRGDEAFF. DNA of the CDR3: TGCAGTGCTAACAGGGGGGATGAAGCTTTCTTT.

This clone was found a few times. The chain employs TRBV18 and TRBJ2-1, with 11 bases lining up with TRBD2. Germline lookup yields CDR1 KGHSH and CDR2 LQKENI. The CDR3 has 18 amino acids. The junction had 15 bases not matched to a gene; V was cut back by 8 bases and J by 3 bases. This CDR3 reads CASRPSGLAAVRYNEQFF. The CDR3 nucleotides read TGTGCCAGCCGACCGTCGGGACTAGCGGCGGTTCGCTACAATGAGCAGTTCTTC.

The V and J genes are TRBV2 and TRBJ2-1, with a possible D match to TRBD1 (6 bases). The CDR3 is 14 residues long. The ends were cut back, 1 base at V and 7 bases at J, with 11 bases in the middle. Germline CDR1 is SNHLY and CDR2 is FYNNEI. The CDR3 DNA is TGTGCCAGCAGTGAAGTAACAGGGCGGAATGAGCAGTTCTTC. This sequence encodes CASSEVTGRNEQFF.

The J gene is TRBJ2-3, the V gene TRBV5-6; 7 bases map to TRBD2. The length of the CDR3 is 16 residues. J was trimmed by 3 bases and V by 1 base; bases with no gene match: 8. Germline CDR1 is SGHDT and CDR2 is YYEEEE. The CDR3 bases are TGTGCCAGCAGCTTGCTACTAGCGAGAGGAACAGATACGCAGTATTTT. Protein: CASSLLLARGTDTQYF.

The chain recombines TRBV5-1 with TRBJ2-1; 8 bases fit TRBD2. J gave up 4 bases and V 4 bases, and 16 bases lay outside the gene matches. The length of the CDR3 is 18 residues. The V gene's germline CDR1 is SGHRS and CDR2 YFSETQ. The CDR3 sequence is CASSPRSGASGLYNEQFF. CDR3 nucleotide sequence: TGCGCCAGCAGCCCCCGAAGCGGGGCTAGCGGGTTGTACAATGAGCAGTTCTTC.

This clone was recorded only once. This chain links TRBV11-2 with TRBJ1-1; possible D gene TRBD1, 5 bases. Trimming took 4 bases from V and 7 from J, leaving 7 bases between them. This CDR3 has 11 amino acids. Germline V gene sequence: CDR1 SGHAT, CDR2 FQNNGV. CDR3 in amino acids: CASSSTVEAFF. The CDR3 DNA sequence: TGTGCCAGCAGCTCGACAGTTGAAGCTTTCTTT.

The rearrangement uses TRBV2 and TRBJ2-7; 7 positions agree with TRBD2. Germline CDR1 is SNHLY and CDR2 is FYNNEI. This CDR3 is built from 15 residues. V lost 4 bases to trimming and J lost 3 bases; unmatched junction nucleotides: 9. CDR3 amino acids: CASSGGGTNFYEQYF. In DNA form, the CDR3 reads TGTGCCAGCAGTGGTGGCGGGACTAATTTCTACGAGCAGTACTTC.

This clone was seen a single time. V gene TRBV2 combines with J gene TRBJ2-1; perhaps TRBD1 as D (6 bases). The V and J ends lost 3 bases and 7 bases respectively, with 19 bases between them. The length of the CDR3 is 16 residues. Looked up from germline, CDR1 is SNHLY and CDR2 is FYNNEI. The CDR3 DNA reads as TGTGCCAGCAGTGAGCAGGGGATCGGTTCGGGGAATGAGCAGTTCTTC. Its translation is CASSEQGIGSGNEQFF. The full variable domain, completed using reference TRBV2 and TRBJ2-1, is EPEVTQTPSHQVTQMGQEVILRCVPISNHLYFYWYRQILGQKVEFLVSFYNNEISEKSEIFDDQFSVERPDGSNFTLKIRSTKLEDSAMYFCASSEQGIGSGNEQFFGPGTRLTVL.

CDR3 sequence (DNA): TGTGCCAGCTCACCTTCCGCAGTAAGTGAAGCTTTCTTT. Amino acids: CASSPSAVSEAFF. The chain couples TRBV18 to TRBJ1-1; no reliable D call. The CDR3 has 13 amino acids. The V and J ends lost 3 bases and 7 bases respectively, with 12 bases between them. The germline V gene has CDR1 KGHSH and CDR2 LQKENI.

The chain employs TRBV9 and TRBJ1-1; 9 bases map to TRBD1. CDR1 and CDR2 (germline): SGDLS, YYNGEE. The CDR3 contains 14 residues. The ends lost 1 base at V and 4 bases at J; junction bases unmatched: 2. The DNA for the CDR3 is TGTGCCAGCAGCGTAACAGGGGGCTTCACTGAAGCTTTCTTT. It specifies CASSVTGGFTEAFF.

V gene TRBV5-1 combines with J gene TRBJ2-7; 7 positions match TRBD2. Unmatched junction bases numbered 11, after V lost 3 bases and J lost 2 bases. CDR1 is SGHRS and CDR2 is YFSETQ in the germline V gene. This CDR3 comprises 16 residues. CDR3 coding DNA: TGCGCCAGCAGCTCCCCGGGTAGCGGGTATACCTACGAGCAGTACTTC. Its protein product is CASSSPGSGYTYEQYF. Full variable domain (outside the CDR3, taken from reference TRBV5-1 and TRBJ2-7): KAGVTQTPRYLIKTRGQQVTLSCSPISGHRSVSWYQQTPGQGLQFLFEYFSETQRNKGNFPGRFSGRQFSNSRSEMNVSTLELGDSALYLCASSSPGSGYTYEQYFGPGTRLTVT.

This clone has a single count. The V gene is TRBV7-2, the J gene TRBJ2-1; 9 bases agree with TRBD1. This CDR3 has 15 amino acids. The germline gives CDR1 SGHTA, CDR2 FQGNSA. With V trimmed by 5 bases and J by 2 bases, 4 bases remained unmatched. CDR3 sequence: CASSQDRGTYNEQFF. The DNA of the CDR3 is TGTGCCAGCAGCCAGGACAGGGGTACCTACAATGAGCAGTTCTTC.

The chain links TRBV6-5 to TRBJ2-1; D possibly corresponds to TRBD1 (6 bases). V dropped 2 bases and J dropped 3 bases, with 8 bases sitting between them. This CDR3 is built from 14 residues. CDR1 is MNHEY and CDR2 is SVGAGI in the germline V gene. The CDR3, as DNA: TGTGCCAGCAGTTACGGGGACATCTACAATGAGCAGTTCTTC. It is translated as CASSYGDIYNEQFF.

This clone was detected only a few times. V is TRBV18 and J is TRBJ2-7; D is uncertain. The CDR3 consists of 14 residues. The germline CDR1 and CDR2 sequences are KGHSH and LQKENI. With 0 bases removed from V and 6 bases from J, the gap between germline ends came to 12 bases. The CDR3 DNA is TGTGCCAGCTCACCACCTACTGGATCTAGCGAGCAGTACTTC. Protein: CASSPPTGSSEQYF.

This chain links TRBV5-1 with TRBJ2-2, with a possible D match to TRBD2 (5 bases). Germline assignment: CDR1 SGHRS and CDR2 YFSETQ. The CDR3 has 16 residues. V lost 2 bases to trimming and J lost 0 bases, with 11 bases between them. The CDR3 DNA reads TGCGCCAGCAGCTTCTTACCGGGAACGAACACCGGGGAGCTGTTTTTT. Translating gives CASSFLPGTNTGELFF.

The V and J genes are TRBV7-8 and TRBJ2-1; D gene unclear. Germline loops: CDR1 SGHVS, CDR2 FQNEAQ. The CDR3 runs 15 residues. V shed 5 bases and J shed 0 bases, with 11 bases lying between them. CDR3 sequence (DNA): TGTGCCAGCAGCGTTCGAAAGAGCTCCTACAATGAGCAGTTCTTC. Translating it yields CASSVRKSSYNEQFF.

Written as DNA, the CDR3 is TGTGCCAGCTCGTCAGGGGCTAGGGGCTACACCTTC. It codes for CASSSGARGYTF. V is TRBV6-5 and J is TRBJ1-2; possible D gene TRBD1, 6 bases. V was shortened by 8 bases and J by 8 bases, with 15 bases between the two germline ends. The CDR3 runs 12 residues. CDR1 and CDR2 (germline): MNHEY, SVGAGI.

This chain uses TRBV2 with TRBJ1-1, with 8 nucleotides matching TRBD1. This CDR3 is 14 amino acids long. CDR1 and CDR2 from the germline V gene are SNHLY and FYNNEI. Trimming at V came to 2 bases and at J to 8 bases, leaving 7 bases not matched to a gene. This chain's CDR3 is CASSEMSQGEEAFF. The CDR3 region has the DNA TGTGCCAGCAGTGAAATGTCACAGGGGGAAGAAGCTTTCTTT.

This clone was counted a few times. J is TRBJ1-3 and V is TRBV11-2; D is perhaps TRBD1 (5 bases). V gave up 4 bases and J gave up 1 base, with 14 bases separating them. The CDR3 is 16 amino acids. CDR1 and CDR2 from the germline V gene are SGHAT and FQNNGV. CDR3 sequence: CASSSGGLGSGNTIYF. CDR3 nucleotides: TGTGCCAGCAGCTCGGGGGGACTGGGATCTGGAAACACCATATATTTT.

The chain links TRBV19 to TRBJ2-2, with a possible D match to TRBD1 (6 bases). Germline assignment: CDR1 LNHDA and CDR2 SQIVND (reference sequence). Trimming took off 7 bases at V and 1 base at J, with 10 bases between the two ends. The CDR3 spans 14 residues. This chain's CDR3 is CASIMGQNTGELFF. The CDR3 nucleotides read TGTGCCAGTATTATGGGACAGAACACCGGGGAGCTGTTTTTT.

The CDR3 DNA sequence: TGCAGCGTGACCCTCGGGCGGGGTTCACCCCTCCACTTT. Translating it yields CSVTLGRGSPLHF. V is TRBV29-1 and J is TRBJ1-6, with D unclear. CDR1 and CDR2 (germline): SQVTM, ANQGSEA. The CDR3 has 13 amino acids. Between the trimmed V and J ends, which lost 6 bases and 9 bases, there was a span of 15 bases. Full variable domain (rest looked up from reference TRBV29-1 and TRBJ1-6): SAVISQKPSRDICQRGTSLTIQCQVDSQVTMMFWYRQQPGQSLTLIATANQGSEATYESGFVIDKFPISRPNLTFSTLTVSNMSPEDSSIYLCSVTLGRGSPLHFGNGTRLTVT.